The sequence of this TCR beta chain was determined in a study of blood T cell repertoires in COVID-19. Study as a whole: Samples taken during acute and convalescent COVID-19 were collected in the United States, Italy and Spain. Nucleic acid was either cDNA or gDNA, and it came from T cells, B-cell-depleted T cells, or PBMCs.

In the study's own analysis: Cell counts per sample came from amplifying reference gene primers. Assay used: immunoSEQ multiplex PCR; TCRdb lists only in-frame clones, some missing. That table furnishes V, J and clone size, whereas the DNA furnished D and trimming. The sample has 150,000 to 200,000 clones; 82% are singletons. The CDR3 is 14 residues long. Looked up from germline, CDR1 is SQVTM and CDR2 is ANQGSEA. V gave up 8 bases and J gave up 1 base; unmatched junction bases: 8. Living in about two dozen US areas, the participants were between roughly 18 and 89 years of age. The V gene is TRBV29-1, the J gene TRBJ2-3, with TRBD1 matching over 8 bases. The receptor was derived from a man aged 50 to 60 who had recovered from COVID-19. The sample comprised PBMCs or T cells enriched from blood (not recorded which). The CDR3 DNA follows: TGCAGCTTACAGGGGGTTACCGGCACAGATACGCAGTATTTT. As protein: CSLQGVTGTDTQYF.